These 28 T cell receptor beta chains originate from one sample sequenced in a study of blood T cell repertoires in COVID-19. Assay: immunoSEQ multiplex PCR; the TCRdb copy retains only in-frame clones and omits some. The repertoire includes some 140,000 clones, about 88% of them detected once, and 15% to 20% sits in the top ten. The sequenced sample consisted of peripheral blood. The receptor source for this set is a woman aged 80 or over with acute or convalescent COVID-19.

The V gene is TRBV27, the J gene TRBJ1-3; no reliable D call. Trimming took 2 bases from V and 0 from J, leaving 8 bases between them. The CDR3 sequence is 15 residues long. CDR1 and CDR2 (germline): MNHEY, SMNVEV (reference sequence). The CDR3 DNA follows: TGTGCCAGCAGTTTAGATGGCCGCTCTGGAAACACCATATATTTT. This translates into CASSLDGRSGNTIYF.

The chain joins TRBV6-2 or TRBV6-3 to TRBJ2-1; maybe TRBD2 (5 bases). CDR3 length: 12 residues. The germline gives CDR1 MNHEY, CDR2 SVGEGT. The V gene lost 1 base and the J gene lost 13 bases, with 11 bases spanning the gap. The CDR3 sequence is CASSYLLGLQFF. The CDR3 region has the DNA TGTGCCAGCAGTTACTTACTAGGTCTCCAGTTCTTC.

V usage is TRBV4-1 and J usage is TRBJ1-5; 8 bases agree with TRBD1. J lost 0 bases, V lost 0 bases, and 4 bases had no gene match. From germline, CDR1 is MGHRA and CDR2 YSYEKL. The CDR3 consists of 17 residues. CDR3 sequence (DNA): TGCGCCAGCAGCCAAGACGACAGGGGAGATAGCAATCAGCCCCAGCATTTT. It encodes CASSQDDRGDSNQPQHF.

This rearrangement joins TRBV6-5 to TRBJ1-1; D uncertain. Germline CDR1 MNHEY, CDR2 SVGAGI. This CDR3 contains 15 residues. V lost 6 bases, J lost 4 bases, and 18 bases lay in between. The CDR3 nucleotides are TGTGCCAGCAGGATAGGAGGTCGACACAGCACTGAAGCTTTCTTT. Protein: CASRIGGRHSTEAFF.

V gene TRBV12-2 combines with J gene TRBJ2-7; the table's D call, TRBD2, was not checked against the DNA. TRBV12-2 is a documented pseudogene. CDR3 length: 19 amino acids. The CDR3: CASRLAQGLAGLRTYEQYF. In nucleotides, the CDR3 is TGTGCAAGTCGCTTAGCACAGGGCCTAGCGGGGTTAAGGACCTACGAGCAGTACTTC.

The chain recombines TRBV12-5 with TRBJ1-6; D unresolved. V lost 1 base and J 0 bases, leaving 4 bases between the germline ends. CDR3 length: 15 amino acids. Germline CDR1 is LGHNT and CDR2 is FRNRAP. CDR3 sequence: CASGLAGSYNSPLHF. In nucleotides, the CDR3 is TGTGCTAGTGGTTTGGCAGGCTCCTATAATTCACCCCTCCACTTT.

The CDR3 DNA reads as TGTGCCAGCAGTGAAATCGGACTAGCTGTCAGTGAGCAGTTCTTC. This gives the protein CASSEIGLAVSEQFF. The V call is TRBV6-4, the J call TRBJ2-1; 8 bases line up with TRBD2. Germline trimming cut 3 bases from V and 9 bases from J; bases unmatched to any gene: 10. Germline assignment: CDR1 MRHNA and CDR2 SNTAGT. This CDR3 has 15 amino acids.

The rearrangement uses TRBV5-1 and TRBJ1-1; D is possibly TRBD1 (5 bases). The CDR3 has 14 amino acids. Trimming left V 1 base short and J 4 bases short, with 11 bases between. In germline, CDR1 is SGHRS, CDR2 YFSETQ. The CDR3 here is CASSLSGGFTEAFF. In nucleotides, the CDR3 is TGCGCCAGCAGCTTGTCCGGGGGTTTCACTGAAGCTTTCTTT. The whole variable domain, remainder taken from reference TRBV5-1 and TRBJ1-1, is KAGVTQTPRYLIKTRGQQVTLSCSPISGHRSVSWYQQTPGQGLQFLFEYFSETQRNKGNFPGRFSGRQFSNSRSEMNVSTLELGDSALYLCASSLSGGFTEAFFGQGTRLTVV.

The genes are TRBV15 and TRBJ2-7, with 8 bases fitting TRBD1. V was clipped by 1 base and J by 1 base; unmatched bases: 9. The CDR3 contains 17 residues. The germline gives CDR1 LNHNV, CDR2 YYDKDF (reference sequence). The CDR3 sequence is CATSRVPLTGGSYEQYF. Here the CDR3 DNA reads TGTGCCACCAGCAGAGTTCCCCTTACAGGGGGATCCTACGAGCAGTACTTC.

This clone has just one count. The rearrangement uses TRBV15 and TRBJ2-2; maybe TRBD2 (5 bases). This CDR3 has 15 amino acids. Germline CDR1 reads LNHNV; CDR2 reads YYDKDF (reference sequence). V lost 2 bases to trimming and J lost 3 bases, with 10 bases between them. In DNA, the CDR3 is TGTGCCACCAGCAGAATGGGGAGTTACACCGGGGAGCTGTTTTTT. Protein: CATSRMGSYTGELFF.

The genes are TRBV5-6 and TRBJ1-5, with a possible D match to TRBD1 (6 bases). Trimming left V 5 bases short and J 1 base short, with 13 bases between. The V gene's germline CDR1 is SGHDT and CDR2 YYEEEE. There are 15 residues in the CDR3. CDR3 nucleotides: TGTGCCAGCAGTTCCAGGGGCCCAAGCAATCAGCCCCAGCATTTT. Encoded protein: CASSSRGPSNQPQHF.

Only a few counts were recorded for this clone. The chain recombines TRBV10-1 with TRBJ2-1, with a tentative D call TRBD1 (6 bases). CDR3 length: 13 residues. Germline CDR1 reads WNHNN; CDR2 reads SYGVQD (reference sequence). V was clipped by 5 bases and J by 10 bases, with 15 bases between them. This CDR3 is CASSKTGEGEQFF. The CDR3 nucleotides are TGCGCCAGCAGTAAGACAGGAGAAGGGGAGCAGTTCTTC.

The rearrangement uses TRBV7-2 and TRBJ1-6; D may be TRBD1 (6 bases). The CDR3 consists of 14 residues. CDR1 is SGHTA, CDR2 FQGNSA, per germline. V lost 3 bases, J lost 9 bases, and 12 bases lay in between. The CDR3 loop is CASSLTGSGSPLHF. DNA for the CDR3: TGTGCCAGCAGCTTGACAGGTTCGGGTTCACCCCTCCACTTT.

The V gene is TRBV12-3 or TRBV12-4, the J gene TRBJ2-7, with a tentative D call TRBD1 (6 bases). The germline V and J ends were trimmed by 8 bases and 7 bases, with 18 bases remaining between them. The CDR3 runs to 13 residues. CDR3 residues: CASSDGTLGEQYF. CDR3 bases: TGTGCCAGCTCCGACGGGACACTTGGGGAGCAGTACTTC.

This chain connects TRBV5-5 to TRBJ2-7; TRBD1 matches at 9 bases. Trimming removed 4 bases from V and 4 bases from J; junction bases left unmatched: 3. The CDR3 length is 13 residues. Germline V gives CDR1 SGHKS, CDR2 YYEKEE (reference sequence). The CDR3 DNA follows: TGTGCCAGCAGCGGACAGGGGCCGTACGAGCAGTACTTC. Protein sequence: CASSGQGPYEQYF.

The J gene is TRBJ2-7, the V gene TRBV6-5; tentative D call: TRBD2 (6 bases). The germline gives CDR1 MNHEY, CDR2 SVGAGI. The V gene lost 5 bases and the J gene lost 1 base, with 15 bases spanning the gap. CDR3 length equals 15 residues. The CDR3 sequence is CASSLRRGESYEQYF. CDR3 nucleotides: TGTGCCAGCAGTCTTCGGAGGGGTGAGTCCTACGAGCAGTACTTC.

As to this clone: A much larger clone differs from this one at a single base, so this may be a read error. The chain links TRBV9 to TRBJ2-3, with 11 positions matching TRBD2. Trimming cost V 4 bases and J 1 base; bases outside gene matches: 2. The CDR3 is 15 residues long. The V gene's germline CDR1 is SGDLS and CDR2 YYNGEE. In nucleotides, the CDR3 is TGTGCCAGCAGCTCGGGACTAGCGGGCACAGATACGCAGTATTTT. It codes for CASSSGLAGTDTQYF.

The J gene is TRBJ1-4, the V gene TRBV2; no reliable D call. The CDR3 runs to 15 residues. The V end lost 6 bases, the J end lost 0 bases, and 11 bases lay between the germline ends. Looked up from germline, CDR1 is SNHLY and CDR2 is FYNNEI. Here the CDR3 DNA reads TGTGCCAGCAGGCCCCTAGATGCAACTAATGAAAAACTGTTTTTT. This codes for CASRPLDATNEKLFF.

This sequence joins TRBV2 and TRBJ2-6; tentatively, D is TRBD2 (7 bases). CDR1 SNHLY and CDR2 FYNNEI come from the germline V gene. CDR3 length: 15 amino acids. The germline V and J ends were trimmed by 8 bases and 1 base, with 12 bases remaining between them. CDR3 DNA: TGTGCCAGCGGAAAGGGGGGGTCTGGGGCCAACGTCCTGACTTTC. Translated: CASGKGGSGANVLTF.

The chain recombines TRBV4-3 with TRBJ1-4, with a possible D match to TRBD1 (5 bases). The CDR3 covers 14 residues. Looked up from germline, CDR1 is LGHNA and CDR2 is YSLEER. Trimming stripped 1 base from V and 8 bases from J, with 11 bases between. The CDR3 region is CASSQVRSGEKLFF. In nucleotides, the CDR3 is TGCGCCAGCAGCCAAGTCCGGTCAGGGGAAAAACTGTTTTTT.

V usage is TRBV12-5 and J usage is TRBJ2-7, with 9 nucleotides matching TRBD1. Germline V lookup: CDR1 LGHNT, CDR2 FRNRAP. The CDR3 contains 16 residues. J was trimmed by 6 bases and V by 6 bases; bases with no gene match: 15. The CDR3 DNA follows: TGTGCTAGTGGACTCGGACAGGGGATTAGGACGTCCGAGCAGTACTTC. It translates to CASGLGQGIRTSEQYF.

This chain connects TRBV14 to TRBJ2-7, with D maybe TRBD2 (6 bases). With 3 bases removed from V and 10 bases from J, the gap between germline ends came to 13 bases. The V gene's germline CDR1 is SGHDN and CDR2 FVKESK. This CDR3 contains 12 residues. CDR3 sequence: CASSQNSGTQYF. As DNA, the CDR3 is TGTGCCAGCAGCCAGAATAGTGGGACTCAGTACTTC.

The rearrangement links TRBV18 to TRBJ2-3; 10 bases map to TRBD1. CDR3 size: 16 residues. Germline lookup yields CDR1 KGHSH and CDR2 LQKENI. V lost 6 bases and J lost 4; bases outside the gene matches: 10. In nucleotides, the CDR3 is TGTGCCAGCTCCCTGGGGACAGGGACAGGGGCAGATACGCAGTATTTT. Its translation: CASSLGTGTGADTQYF.

This clone has just a few counts. The J gene is TRBJ1-6, the V gene TRBV5-1, with a tentative D call TRBD1 (5 bases). This CDR3 contains 15 residues. V was pared by 0 bases and J by 7 bases, with 11 bases between. Per germline, CDR1 SGHRS and CDR2 YFSETQ. The CDR3 sequence is CASSLASGRNSPLHF. CDR3 bases: TGCGCCAGCAGCTTGGCCTCAGGGAGGAATTCACCCCTCCACTTT.

This chain uses TRBV7-2 with TRBJ2-7; 7 nucleotides line up with TRBD1. From germline, CDR1 is SGHTA and CDR2 FQGNSA. Trimming cost V 9 bases and J 5 bases; bases outside gene matches: 7. The CDR3 is 12 residues long. The CDR3: CASTGVSHEQYF. CDR3 bases: TGTGCCAGTACAGGGGTTTCCCACGAGCAGTACTTC.

The V gene is TRBV7-9, the J gene TRBJ1-1; D may be TRBD1 (5 bases). The germline CDR1 and CDR2 sequences are SEHNR and FQNEAQ (reference sequence). The CDR3 has 14 residues. Trimming took off 3 bases at V and 3 bases at J, with 11 bases between the two ends. The CDR3 nucleotides read TGTGCCAGCAGCTTCGGGGGAATGGACACTGAAGCTTTCTTT. Amino acids: CASSFGGMDTEAFF.

V usage is TRBV10-2 and J usage is TRBJ1-3; D gene uncertain. This CDR3 is built from 15 residues. Trimming stripped 3 bases from V and 4 bases from J, with 13 bases between. CDR1 WSHSY and CDR2 SAAADI come from the germline V gene. CDR3 region: CASSESRGPGNTIYF. The CDR3 DNA is TGCGCCAGCAGTGAATCCCGGGGTCCCGGAAACACCATATATTTT.

The gene calls are TRBV7-2 and TRBJ2-7; 10 nucleotides line up with TRBD1. Germline trimming cut 2 bases from V and 3 bases from J; bases unmatched to any gene: 7. This CDR3 contains 16 residues. Germline CDR1 and CDR2: SGHTA and FQGNSA. CDR3 in DNA: TGTGCCAGCAGCTTAACGACAGGGGGCGGACTCTACGAGCAGTACTTC. This translates into CASSLTTGGGLYEQYF. Full variable domain (remainder filled in from reference TRBV7-2 and TRBJ2-7): GAGVSQSPSNKVTEKGKDVELRCDPISGHTALYWYRQSLGQGLEFLIYFQGNSAPDKSGLPSDRFSAERTGGSVSTLTIQRTQQEDSAVYLCASSLTTGGGLYEQYFGPGTRLTVT.